This T cell receptor (beta chain) stems from a study of shared clonotypes between healthy human individuals. Deep was the level at which the assay was run. As originally analysed: Owing to the provision of junction-only sequences devoid of quality scores by immunoSEQ, filtering differed. The repertoire was sequenced with immunoSEQ multiplex PCR; TCRdb's copy has only in-frame clones and lacks some. The V and J calls and clone size are taken from that table; D and trimming were inferred from the DNA. The table shows more than 1.2 million clones, with just under 99% occurring only once. Trimming left V 4 bases short and J 5 bases short, with 14 bases between. The germline CDR1 and CDR2 sequences are SGHTA and FQGNSA. The CDR3 spans 14 residues.

The TCR was taken from a young man in good health. This chain uses TRBV7-2 with TRBJ1-1; D might be TRBD1 (6 bases). Material for sequencing was naive CD4+ T cells sorted from blood. Subset given: CD45RA+ positively selected. The chain's CDR3 is CASSYTGRITEAFF. The CDR3 DNA follows: TGTGCCAGCAGCTATACAGGGAGGATTACTGAAGCTTTCTTT.